This paragraph reports one T cell receptor (beta chain). The target antigen is unknown. The length of the CDR3 is 15 residues. CDR1 and CDR2 (germline): MNHNY, SVGAGI (reference sequence). A second PCR of about 7 to 12 cycles used a sample-barcoded 5' primer and a J-beta primer mix. TCRdb reprocessed the 5' RACE reads with MiXCR, giving one entry per CDR3 protein. The repertoire holds approximately 800,000 distinct CDR3 sequences, 46% seen once, with around 18% in the top ten. This specimen comes from a study of blood T cells in healthy people across ages. Overall study results and limits: Naive CD4+ cells and diversity were both higher in long-lived donors than in aged donors. PBMCs left unsorted prevented a conclusive naive versus antigen-experienced comparison. Considered underestimates were the diversity estimates obtained from one million T cells.

Donors gave roughly 10 milliliters of peripheral blood apiece. The rearrangement links TRBV6-6 to TRBJ2-7, with 8 positions matching TRBD2. The J call may be faulty, since TRBJ2-5 better matches the DNA end. The specimen sequenced was blood. This clonotype originated in an elderly man in good health. The CDR3 DNA reads TGTGCCAGCAGTACCGGGACTAGAGGTTCAGAGACCCAGTACTTC. This gives the protein CASSTGTRGSETQYF.